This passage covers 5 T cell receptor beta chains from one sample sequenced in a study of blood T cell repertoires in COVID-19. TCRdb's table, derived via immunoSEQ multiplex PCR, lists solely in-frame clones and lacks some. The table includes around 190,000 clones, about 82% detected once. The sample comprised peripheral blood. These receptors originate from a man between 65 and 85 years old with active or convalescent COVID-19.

The CDR3 DNA follows: TGTGCCAGCAGTTACTCCGGGACTAGAGAGCTCAATGAGCAGTTCTTC. It yields the protein CASSYSGTRELNEQFF. The chain uses TRBV6-5 and TRBJ2-1; 8 bases are a match to TRBD2. V was clipped by 0 bases and J by 6 bases; unmatched bases: 7. This CDR3 spans 16 amino acids. The germline gives CDR1 MNHEY, CDR2 SVGAGI.

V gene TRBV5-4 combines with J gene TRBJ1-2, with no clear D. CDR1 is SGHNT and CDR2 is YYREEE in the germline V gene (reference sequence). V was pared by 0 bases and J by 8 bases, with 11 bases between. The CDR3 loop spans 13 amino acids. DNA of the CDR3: TGTGCCAGCAGCTTGGAGCAGACAAGGGGCTACACCTTC. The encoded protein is CASSLEQTRGYTF.

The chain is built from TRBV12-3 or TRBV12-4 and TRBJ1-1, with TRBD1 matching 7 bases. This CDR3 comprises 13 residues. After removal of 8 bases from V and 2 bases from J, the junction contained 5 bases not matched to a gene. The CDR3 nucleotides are TGTGCCAGCTTGGGACAGCCTAACACTGAAGCTTTCTTT. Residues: CASLGQPNTEAFF.

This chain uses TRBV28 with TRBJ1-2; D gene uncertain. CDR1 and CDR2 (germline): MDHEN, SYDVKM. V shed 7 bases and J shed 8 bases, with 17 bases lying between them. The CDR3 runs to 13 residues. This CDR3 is CASTTGGYSGYTF. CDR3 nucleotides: TGTGCCAGCACCACCGGAGGGTATAGCGGCTACACCTTC.

CDR3 region: CASSLDRGGVNTEAFF. In nucleotides, the CDR3 is TGTGCCAGCAGCTTAGACAGGGGTGGGGTAAACACTGAAGCTTTCTTT. The chain is built from TRBV7-8 and TRBJ1-1, with 7 nucleotides matching TRBD1. The CDR3 sequence is 16 residues long. The V and J ends lost 1 base and 2 bases, in that order; junction bases with no gene match: 7. Germline CDR1 reads SGHVS; CDR2 reads FQNEAQ.